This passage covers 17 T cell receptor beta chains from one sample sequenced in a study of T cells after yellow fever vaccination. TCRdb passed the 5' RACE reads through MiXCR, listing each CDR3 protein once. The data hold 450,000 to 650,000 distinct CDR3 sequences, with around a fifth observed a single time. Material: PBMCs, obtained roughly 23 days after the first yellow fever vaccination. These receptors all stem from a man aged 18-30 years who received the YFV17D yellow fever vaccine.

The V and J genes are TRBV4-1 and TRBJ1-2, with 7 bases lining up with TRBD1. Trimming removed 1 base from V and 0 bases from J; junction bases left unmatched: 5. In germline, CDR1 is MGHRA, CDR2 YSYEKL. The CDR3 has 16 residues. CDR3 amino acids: CASSQARGRANYGYTF. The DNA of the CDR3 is TGCGCCAGCAGCCAAGCTAGGGGGCGGGCTAACTATGGCTACACCTTC.

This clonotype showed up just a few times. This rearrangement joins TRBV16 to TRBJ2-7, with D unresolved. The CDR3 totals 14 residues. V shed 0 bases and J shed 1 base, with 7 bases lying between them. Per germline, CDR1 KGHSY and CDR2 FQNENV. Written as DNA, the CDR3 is TGTGCCAGCAGCCAATCTCCGGGTTCCTACGAGCAGTACTTC. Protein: CASSQSPGSYEQYF. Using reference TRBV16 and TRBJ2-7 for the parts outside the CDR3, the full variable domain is GEEVAQTPKHLVRGEGQKAKLYCAPIKGHSYVFWYQQVLKNEFKFLISFQNENVFDETGMPKERFSAKCLPNSPCSLEIQATKLEDSAVYFCASSQSPGSYEQYFGPGTRLTVT.

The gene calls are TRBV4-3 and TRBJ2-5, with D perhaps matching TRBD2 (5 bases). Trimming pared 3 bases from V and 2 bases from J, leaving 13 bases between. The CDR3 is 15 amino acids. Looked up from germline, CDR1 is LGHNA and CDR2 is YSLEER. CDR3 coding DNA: TGCGCCAGCAGCCATAACCCGGGATCTCAAGAGACCCAGTACTTC. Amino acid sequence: CASSHNPGSQETQYF.

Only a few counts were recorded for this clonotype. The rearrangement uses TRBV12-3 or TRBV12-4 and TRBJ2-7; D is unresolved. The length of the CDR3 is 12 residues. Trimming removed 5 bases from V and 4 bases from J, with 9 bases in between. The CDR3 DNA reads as TGTGCCAGCAGTCCGGTAGATTACGAGCAGTACTTC. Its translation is CASSPVDYEQYF.

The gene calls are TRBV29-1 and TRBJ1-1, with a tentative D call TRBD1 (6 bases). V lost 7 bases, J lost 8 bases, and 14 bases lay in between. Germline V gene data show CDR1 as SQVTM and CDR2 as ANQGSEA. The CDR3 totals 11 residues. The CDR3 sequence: CSAERGLEAFF. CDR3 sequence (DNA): TGCAGCGCAGAGCGGGGGCTGGAAGCTTTCTTT.

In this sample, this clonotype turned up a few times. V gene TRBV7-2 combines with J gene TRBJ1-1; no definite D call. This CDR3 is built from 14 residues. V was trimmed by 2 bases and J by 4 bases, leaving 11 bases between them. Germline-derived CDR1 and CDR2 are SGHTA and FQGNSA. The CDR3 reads CASSLSSESTEAFF. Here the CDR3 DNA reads TGTGCCAGCAGCTTATCAAGCGAAAGCACTGAAGCTTTCTTT.

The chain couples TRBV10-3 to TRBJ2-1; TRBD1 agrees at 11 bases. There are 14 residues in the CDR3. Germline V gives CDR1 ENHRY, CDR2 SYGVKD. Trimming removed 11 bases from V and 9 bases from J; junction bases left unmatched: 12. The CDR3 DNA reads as TGTGCCTCACGGACAGGGGGCGATTTTAGTGAGCAGTTCTTC. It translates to CASRTGGDFSEQFF.

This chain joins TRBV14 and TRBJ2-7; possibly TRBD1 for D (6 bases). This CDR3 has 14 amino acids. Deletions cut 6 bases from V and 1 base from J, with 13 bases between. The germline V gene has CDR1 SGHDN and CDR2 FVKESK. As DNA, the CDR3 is TGTGCCAGCAGTGAAAGGGACACTTCCTACGAGCAGTACTTC. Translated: CASSERDTSYEQYF.

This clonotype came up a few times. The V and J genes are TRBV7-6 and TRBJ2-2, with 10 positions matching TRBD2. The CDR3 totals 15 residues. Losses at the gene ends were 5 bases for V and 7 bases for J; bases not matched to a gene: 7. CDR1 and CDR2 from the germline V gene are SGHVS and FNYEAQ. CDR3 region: CASSRTSGRSGELFF. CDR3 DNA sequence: TGTGCCAGCAGCCGGACTAGCGGCCGAAGCGGGGAGCTGTTTTTT. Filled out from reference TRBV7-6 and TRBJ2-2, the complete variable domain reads GAGVSQSPRYKVTKRGQDVALRCDPISGHVSLYWYRQALGQGPEFLTYFNYEAQQDKSGLPNDRFSAERPEGSISTLTIQRTEQRDSAMYRCASSRTSGRSGELFFGEGSRLTVL.

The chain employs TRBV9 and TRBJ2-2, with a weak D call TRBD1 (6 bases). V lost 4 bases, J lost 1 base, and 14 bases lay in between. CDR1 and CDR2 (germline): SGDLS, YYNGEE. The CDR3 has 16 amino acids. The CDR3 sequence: CASSPSRGQNTGELFF. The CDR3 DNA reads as TGTGCCAGCAGCCCTAGCAGGGGACAGAACACCGGGGAGCTGTTTTTT.

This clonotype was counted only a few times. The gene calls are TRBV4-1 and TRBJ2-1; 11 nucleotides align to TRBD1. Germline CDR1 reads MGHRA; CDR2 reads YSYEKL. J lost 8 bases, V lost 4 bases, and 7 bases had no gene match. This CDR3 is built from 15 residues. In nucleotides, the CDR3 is TGCGCCAGCAGCCTCCACGGGACAGGGGGAGATGAGCAGTTCTTC. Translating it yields CASSLHGTGGDEQFF.

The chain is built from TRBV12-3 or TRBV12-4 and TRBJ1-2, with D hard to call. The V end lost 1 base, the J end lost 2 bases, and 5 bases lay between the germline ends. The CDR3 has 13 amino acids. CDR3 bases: TGTGCCAGCAGTTTAGAAGAGAACTATGGCTACACCTTC. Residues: CASSLEENYGYTF.

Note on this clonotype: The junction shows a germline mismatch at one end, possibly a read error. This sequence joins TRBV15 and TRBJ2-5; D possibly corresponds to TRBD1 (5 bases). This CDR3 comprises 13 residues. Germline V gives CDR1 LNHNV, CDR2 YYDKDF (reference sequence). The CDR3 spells CATSRQGAEPQYF. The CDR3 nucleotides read TGTGCCACCAGCAGACAGGGCGCAGAGCCCCAGTACTTC.

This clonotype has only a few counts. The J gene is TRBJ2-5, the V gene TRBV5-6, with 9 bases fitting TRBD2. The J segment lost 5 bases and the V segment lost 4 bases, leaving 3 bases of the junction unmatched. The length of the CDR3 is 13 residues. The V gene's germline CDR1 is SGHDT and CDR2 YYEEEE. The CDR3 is CASSGSGGETQYF. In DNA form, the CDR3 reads TGTGCCAGCAGCGGGAGCGGGGGGGAGACCCAGTACTTC.

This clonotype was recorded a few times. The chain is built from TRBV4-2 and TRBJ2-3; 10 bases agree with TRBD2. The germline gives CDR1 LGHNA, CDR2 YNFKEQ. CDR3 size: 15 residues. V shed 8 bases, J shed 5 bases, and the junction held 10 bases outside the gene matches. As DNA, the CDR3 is TGTGCCAGCGGGGGAAATAAGCGGGGGGGAGATACGCAGTATTTT. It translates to CASGGNKRGGDTQYF.

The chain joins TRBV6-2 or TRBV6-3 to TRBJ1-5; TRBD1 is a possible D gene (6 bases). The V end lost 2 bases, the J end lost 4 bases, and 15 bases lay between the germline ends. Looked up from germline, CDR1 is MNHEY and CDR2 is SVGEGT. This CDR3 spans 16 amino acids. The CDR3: CASSYIGYRVNQPQHF. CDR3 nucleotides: TGTGCCAGCAGTTACATCGGTTACAGGGTTAATCAGCCCCAGCATTTT.

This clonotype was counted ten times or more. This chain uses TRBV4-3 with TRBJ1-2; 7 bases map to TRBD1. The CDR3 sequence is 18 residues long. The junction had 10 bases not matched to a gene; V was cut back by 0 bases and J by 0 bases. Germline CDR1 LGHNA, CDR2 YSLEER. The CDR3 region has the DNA TGCGCCAGCAGCCAAGACTGGGGACAGCAGCTTTCTAACTATGGCTACACCTTC. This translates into CASSQDWGQQLSNYGYTF.